This T cell receptor beta chain stems from a study of cytomegalovirus exposure and HLA in healthy donors. CDR1 SEHNR and CDR2 FQNEAQ come from the germline V gene (reference sequence). The CDR3 extends over 12 amino acids. With V trimmed by 4 bases and J by 5 bases, 1 base remained unmatched. This clone has just a few counts. Primers for the PCR totalled 60 Vbeta and 13 Jbeta. The data were produced by immunoSEQ multiplex PCR, yet TCRdb's version contains in-frame clones alone and is incomplete. The sample has 210,000 or so clones, around 80% seen once. This TCR was sampled from a girl between 2 and 10 years old in good health and CMV-seronegative. This chain links TRBV7-9 with TRBJ1-2; TRBD1 agrees at 7 bases. Sequenced: PBMCs. The CDR3 sequence is CASSWTGYGYTF. The CDR3 bases are TGTGCCAGCAGCTGGACAGGATATGGCTACACCTTC.